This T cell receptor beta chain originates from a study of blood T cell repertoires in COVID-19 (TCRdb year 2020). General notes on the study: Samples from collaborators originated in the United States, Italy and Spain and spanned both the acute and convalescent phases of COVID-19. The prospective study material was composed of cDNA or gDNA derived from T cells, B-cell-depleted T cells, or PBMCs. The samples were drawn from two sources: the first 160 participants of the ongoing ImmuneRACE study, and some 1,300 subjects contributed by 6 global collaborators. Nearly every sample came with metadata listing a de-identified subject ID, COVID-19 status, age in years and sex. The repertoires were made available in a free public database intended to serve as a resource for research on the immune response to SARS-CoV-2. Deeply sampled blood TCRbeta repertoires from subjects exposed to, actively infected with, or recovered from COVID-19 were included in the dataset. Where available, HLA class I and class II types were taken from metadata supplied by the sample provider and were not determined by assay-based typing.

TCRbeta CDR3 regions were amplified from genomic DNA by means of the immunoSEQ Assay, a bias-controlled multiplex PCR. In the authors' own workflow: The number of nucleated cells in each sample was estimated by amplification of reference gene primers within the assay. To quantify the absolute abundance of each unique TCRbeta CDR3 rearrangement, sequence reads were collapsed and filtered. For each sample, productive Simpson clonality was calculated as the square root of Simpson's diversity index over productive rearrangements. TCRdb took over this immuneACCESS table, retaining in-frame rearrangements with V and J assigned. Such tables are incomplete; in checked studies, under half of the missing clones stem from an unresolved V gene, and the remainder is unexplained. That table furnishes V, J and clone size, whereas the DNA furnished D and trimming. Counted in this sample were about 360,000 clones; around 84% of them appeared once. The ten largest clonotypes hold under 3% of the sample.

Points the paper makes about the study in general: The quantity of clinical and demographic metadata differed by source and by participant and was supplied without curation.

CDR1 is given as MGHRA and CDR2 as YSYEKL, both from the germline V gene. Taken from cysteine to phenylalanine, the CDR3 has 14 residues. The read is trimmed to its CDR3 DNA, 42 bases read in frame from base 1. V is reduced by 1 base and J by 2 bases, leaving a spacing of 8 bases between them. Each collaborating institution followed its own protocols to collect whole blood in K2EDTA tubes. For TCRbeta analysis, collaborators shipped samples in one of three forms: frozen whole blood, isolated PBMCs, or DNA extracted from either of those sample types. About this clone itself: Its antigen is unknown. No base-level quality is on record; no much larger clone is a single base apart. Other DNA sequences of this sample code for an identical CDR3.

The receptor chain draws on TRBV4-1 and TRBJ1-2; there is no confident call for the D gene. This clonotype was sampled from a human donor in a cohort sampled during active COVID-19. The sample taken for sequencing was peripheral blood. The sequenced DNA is TGCGCCAGCAGCCAAGTCCGGGGAAACTATGGCTACACCTTC. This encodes CASSQVRGNYGYTF.